These T cell receptor beta chains were read from a single sample in a study of response to subunit inactivated influenza vaccine. Via MiXCR, TCRdb re-called the RT-PCR reads, giving one row per CDR3 protein. The repertoire includes hundreds of thousands of distinct CDR3 sequences, about 15% of them detected once, and 7.6% sits in the top ten. Sequenced here: PBMCs from blood, sampled approximately 15 days before vaccination. Every receptor here comes from a man aged 50-60 years who received an inactivated influenza vaccine. The CDR3 runs from the conserved cysteine through the conserved F or W. D genes are given only for firm matches. Clone size appears in some rows only: once, few, many, or a class for an expanded clone.

size	D	V	J	DNA	CDR3
few	NA	TRBV7-2	TRBJ2-6	TGTGCCAGCAGCGTTAACTCTGGGGCCAACGTCCTGACTTTC	CASSVNSGANVLTF
NA	NA	TRBV12-3/TRBV12-4	TRBJ2-1	TGTGCCACTAGTTTAGCAGGGGCGTTCAATGAGCAGTTCTTC	CATSLAGAFNEQFF
few	TRBD1	TRBV28	TRBJ1-4	TGTGCCAGCAGTCCCGGGACAGTCAAACTGTTTTTT	CASSPGTVKLFF
few	NA	TRBV6-8	TRBJ2-7	TGTGCCAGCAGATTAGGAACAGGGTGCCCTTCTTCCTACGAGCAGTACTTC	CASRLGTGCPSSYEQYF
NA	NA	TRBV20-1	TRBJ2-5	TGCAGTGCCCAAGGTCAGACTAAACCTAAAGAGACCCAGTACTTC	CSAQGQTKPKETQYF
few	TRBD1	TRBV4-2	TRBJ2-5	TGTGCCAGCAGCCAACACGGGACAGGGGTTCAAGAGACCCAGTACTTC	CASSQHGTGVQETQYF
NA	TRBD1	TRBV11-2	TRBJ1-1	TGTGCCAGCACCCCAGGGACAGGGAACACTGAAGCTTTCTTT	CASTPGTGNTEAFF
NA	NA	TRBV29-1	TRBJ1-5	TGCAGCGTTGCCATTAATCGCAATCAGCCCCAGCATTTT	CSVAINRNQPQHF
NA	TRBD2	TRBV27	TRBJ2-3	TGTGCCAGCAGTTTTATACTAGCGGGGACAGATACGCAGTATTTT	CASSFILAGTDTQYF
many	TRBD1	TRBV6-6	TRBJ2-1	TGTGCCAGCAGTGAGGGGACAGGGAGTGAGCAGTTCTTC	CASSEGTGSEQFF
few	NA	TRBV20-1	TRBJ2-3	TGCAGTGCTAGCGGGGTACCCGTGGATACGCAGTATTTT	CSASGVPVDTQYF
NA	NA	TRBV12-3/TRBV12-4	TRBJ1-3	TGTGCCAGCAGTTTAGCGCCCCTTATCTCTGGAAACACCATATATTTT	CASSLAPLISGNTIYF
few	NA	TRBV10-3	TRBJ2-3	TGTGCCATCAGTGACCAGCAGGGCACAGATACGCAGTATTTT	CAISDQQGTDTQYF
NA	NA	TRBV28	TRBJ1-4	TGTGCCAGCAGGGAGAATGAAAAACTGTTTTTT	CASRENEKLFF
many	NA	TRBV12-3/TRBV12-4	TRBJ1-1	TGTGCCAGCAGCCAGGGGTACACTGAAGCTTTCTTT	CASSQGYTEAFF
few	NA	TRBV5-1	TRBJ1-2	TGCGCCAGCAGCATCCGGGACCGAGGGGATGGCTACACCTTC	CASSIRDRGDGYTF
NA	TRBD2	TRBV4-3	TRBJ2-3	TGCGCCAGCAGCCAAGTAGCGGGAGATCTGGATGATACGCAGTATTTT	CASSQVAGDLDDTQYF
many	TRBD1	TRBV27	TRBJ1-3	TGTGCCAGCAGTCCTCTTCTACAGGGGGCGTTCGGAAACACCATATATTTT	CASSPLLQGAFGNTIYF
few	TRBD1	TRBV5-1	TRBJ2-5	TGCGCCAGCAGACACAGACAGGGCGAAGAGACCCAGTACTTC	CASRHRQGEETQYF
NA	NA	TRBV5-1	TRBJ2-3	TGCGCCAGCAGCTTGGAAGCGGCAGGGGGGTTGGGAGATACGCAGTATTTT	CASSLEAAGGLGDTQYF
many	NA	TRBV2	TRBJ2-1	TGTGCCAGCAGTGCCGGGACCCAATCCCTCAATGAGCAGTTCTTC	CASSAGTQSLNEQFF
few	NA	TRBV12-3/TRBV12-4	TRBJ2-3	TGTGCCAGCAGTTCGTGGGGGGCGCATACAGATACGCAGTATTTT	CASSSWGAHTDTQYF
many	TRBD2	TRBV7-9	TRBJ2-7	TGTGCCAGCAGCTTCGGGACTAGCGGTTACGAGCAGTACTTC	CASSFGTSGYEQYF
NA	NA	TRBV7-2	TRBJ1-5	TGTGCCAGCAGCTTAGCGCGCTGGGAGCCCCAGCATTTT	CASSLARWEPQHF
many	NA	TRBV4-2	TRBJ2-5	TGTGCCAGCAGCCCCCTAGGAGAACAAGAGACCCAGTACTTC	CASSPLGEQETQYF
few	NA	TRBV2	TRBJ2-6	TGTGCCAGCAGTGAAGCATACTCTACCTCTGGGGCCAACGTCCTGACTTTC	CASSEAYSTSGANVLTF
NA	TRBD1	TRBV7-2	TRBJ2-7	TGTGCCAGCAGCTTAGGCACAGGGGCGAAGATCTACGAGCAGTACTTC	CASSLGTGAKIYEQYF
NA	TRBD1	TRBV11-1	TRBJ1-1	TGTGCCAGCAGCTTGGACAGGGGCGTCAAGAACACTGAAGCTTTCTTT	CASSLDRGVKNTEAFF
NA	NA	TRBV7-9	TRBJ2-7	TGTGCCAGCAGCTACACCAACTACGAGCAGTACTTC	CASSYTNYEQYF
NA	TRBD2	TRBV28	TRBJ2-1	TGTGCCAGCAGCCCCCTGCCCCGGACTAGGTTGGATGAGCAGTTCTTC	CASSPLPRTRLDEQFF
many	TRBD2	TRBV7-9	TRBJ2-1	TGTGCCAGCAGCGCTCGGAGCGGGGGGACGAACAATGAGCAGTTCTTC	CASSARSGGTNNEQFF
NA	TRBD2	TRBV9	TRBJ2-2	TGTGCCAGCAGCAGCCGTAGCGGGAGCACCGGGGAGCTGTTTTTT	CASSSRSGSTGELFF
few	NA	TRBV5-1	TRBJ1-1	TGCGCCAGCAGCCCCACCGGGTCTGTTGCTGAAGCTTTCTTT	CASSPTGSVAEAFF
few	TRBD1	TRBV12-3/TRBV12-4	TRBJ1-2	TGTGCCAGCAGTGACATGACAGGGGAGGGCTACACCTTC	CASSDMTGEGYTF
NA	TRBD1	TRBV6-1	TRBJ1-1	TGTGCCAGCAGTGAACCCATGCGACAGGGTACCTTT	CASSEPMRQGTF
few	TRBD2	TRBV7-2	TRBJ2-5	TGTGCCAGCAGCTTAGGTCGCGGGAGAGGAGAGACCCAGTACTTC	CASSLGRGRGETQYF
few	NA	TRBV4-1	TRBJ2-1	TGCGCCAGCAGCCAAGGAAGGACCGCAATACGCAATGAGCAGTTCTTC	CASSQGRTAIRNEQFF
NA	NA	TRBV6-5	TRBJ1-1	TGTGCCAGCAGTTTCGGGGGTAGCGGCACTGAAGCTTTCTTT	CASSFGGSGTEAFF
NA	TRBD2	TRBV20-1	TRBJ2-5	TGCAGTGCACAGGGACTAGCGGAGAACCAAGAGACCCAGTACTTC	CSAQGLAENQETQYF
NA	TRBD2	TRBV27	TRBJ2-2	TGTGCCAGCAGTCCCCGAGGTAGCGGGAGTCGAAACACCGGGGAGCTGTTTTTT	CASSPRGSGSRNTGELFF
few	TRBD1	TRBV25-1	TRBJ2-7	TGTGCCAGCAGTGAATCCGGGACAGGGATCCACGAGCAGTACTTC	CASSESGTGIHEQYF